The TCR beta chain described here comes from a study of T cell responses to AZD1222 COVID-19 vaccine. Across the study: Second doses were pooled across both intervals (about 4 or about 12 weeks).

Germline V CDR1 and CDR2: MRHNA, SNTAGT. The CDR3 is 14 residues long. The V end was cut by 4 bases, the J end by 3 bases, with 12 bases between. As concerns this clone: Its antigen is unidentified.

Only in-frame clones appear in the TCRdb table, and some are missing; sequencing was by immunoSEQ multiplex PCR. This sample has fewer than 150,000 clones, with roughly 87% found just once. Overall study results and limits: Elevations in Spike-specific TCR breadth and depth followed administration of two AZD1222 doses. Along spike, vaccine-associated CD4 TCRs were found throughout, with dominance at 160-218 and 743-854. The study identified only five to seven AZD1222 recipients as seropositive at baseline.

This clonotype originated in an adult in good health. The chain recombines TRBV6-4 with TRBJ1-1; D is possibly TRBD1 (5 bases). Material: peripheral blood, obtained on day 0 of AZD1222 vaccination. CDR3 bases: TGTGCCAGCAGTGCGGAGGGGTTGGACACTGAAGCTTTCTTT. This encodes CASSAEGLDTEAFF.